This TCR beta chain was found in a study of blood T cell repertoires in COVID-19. For the study at large: T cells, B-cell-depleted T cells, or PBMCs supplied cDNA or gDNA.

Source study methods: Reference gene primers were amplified, and this amplification served to estimate nucleated cell counts. This table comes from immunoSEQ multiplex PCR, and its TCRdb copy is limited to in-frame clones, with some not included. The V and J calls and clone size are taken from that table; D and trimming were inferred from the DNA. The sample records just over 85,000 clones, roughly nine tenths being singletons. CDR3 length equals 13 residues. Germline CDR1 is SGHDT and CDR2 is YYEEEE. Trimming took 6 bases from V and 1 from J, leaving 10 bases between them. The chain is built from TRBV5-6 and TRBJ2-5; no reliable D call. The specimen was peripheral blood. This sequence was found in a man aged 45-65 years with acute or convalescent COVID-19. The CDR3 region is CASTTDFQETQYF. In nucleotides, the CDR3 is TGTGCCAGCACTACTGACTTCCAAGAGACCCAGTACTTC.